The rows below give T cell receptor beta chains drawn from one sample of a study of early T cells in non-severe SARS-CoV-2 infection. TCRdb redid the calling of the 5' RACE reads with MiXCR, one entry per CDR3 protein. The data hold more than 45,000 distinct CDR3 sequences, with 9.5% to 15% observed a single time. Sequencing was performed on whole blood. The receptors were sampled from an adult who was a healthcare worker with PCR-confirmed SARS-CoV-2 infection or an uninfected control (not recorded which). Both conserved end residues are part of each CDR3. Each record gives: V gene, J gene, clone size, D gene, CDR3 DNA, CDR3 protein. The D gene is left open where the match is weak. Part of the rows lack a size; the others show once, few, many or a class for expanded clones.

>TRBV7-2|TRBJ1-1|many|.
TGTGCCAGCAGCTTAGGGGGCATGAACACTGAAGCTTTCTTT
CASSLGGMNTEAFF
>TRBV27|TRBJ2-3|many|.
TGTGCCAGCAGTTTAACGACAGCGGCAGATACGCAGTATTTT
CASSLTTAADTQYF
>TRBV6-6|TRBJ2-5|.|TRBD1
TGTGCCAGCAGTTACCGTCGGACAGGCTTGACGGAGACCCAGTACTTC
CASSYRRTGLTETQYF
>TRBV7-9|TRBJ1-5|.|.
TGTGCCAGCAGCTTAGGAACAGGCCGCGATCAGCCCCAGCATTTT
CASSLGTGRDQPQHF
>TRBV7-9|TRBJ2-3|.|.
TGTGCCAGCAGGGGTCGGAGCGGGCGCACAGATACGCAGTATTTT
CASRGRSGRTDTQYF
>TRBV4-1|TRBJ1-1|many|.
TGCGCCAGCAGCCAAAAAGAGAGGGAGGACACTGAAGCTTTCTTT
CASSQKEREDTEAFF
>TRBV12-3/TRBV12-4|TRBJ2-2|many|.
TGTGCCAGCAGTTTTCAGGGGTCGAACACCGGGGAGCTGTTTTTT
CASSFQGSNTGELFF
>TRBV29-1|TRBJ1-1|few|.
TGCAGCGTTGTGCCCGGGTATACTGAAGCTTTCTTT
CSVVPGYTEAFF
>TRBV7-2|TRBJ2-2|.|.
TGTGCCAGCAGCTTACGGAACACCGGGGAGCTGTTTTTT
CASSLRNTGELFF
>TRBV27|TRBJ2-1|many|TRBD2
TGTGCCAGCAGTTTCCTACTAGCGGGAGGGTCCCTGTCAGCCAATGAGCAGTTCTTC
CASSFLLAGGSLSANEQFF
>TRBV15|TRBJ2-3|many|TRBD1
TGTGCCACCGGAAATAACAGGGGGGTCACAGATACGCAGTATTTT
CATGNNRGVTDTQYF
>TRBV11-1|TRBJ2-1|many|.
TGTGCCAGCAGCTTGAAGGGCGGGGCGAGCTCCTACAATGAGCAGTTCTTC
CASSLKGGASSYNEQFF
>TRBV7-8|TRBJ2-3|.|.
TGTGCCAGCAGCTTACGGGACTCCCGAGAAGATACGCAGTATTTT
CASSLRDSREDTQYF
>TRBV25-1|TRBJ2-7|many|.
TGTGCCAGCAGTGAGAGCAATACGGCCTACGAGCAGTACTTC
CASSESNTAYEQYF
>TRBV29-1|TRBJ2-1|.|TRBD2
TGCAGCGTTAATAGCGGGAGGGACAATGAGCAGTTCTTC
CSVNSGRDNEQFF
>TRBV7-3|TRBJ1-1|many|TRBD1
TGTGCCAGCAGTCCTACAGGGGGCACTGAAGCTTTCTTT
CASSPTGGTEAFF
>TRBV4-1|TRBJ2-7|many|TRBD1
TGCGCCAGCAGCCAAGATGGGGTAGGGGACAGCTCCTACGAGCAGTACTTC
CASSQDGVGDSSYEQYF
>TRBV30|TRBJ2-7|many|.
TGTGCCTGGAGTGGAGGGCTGGTCTACGAGCAGTACTTC
CAWSGGLVYEQYF
>TRBV5-1|TRBJ2-2|.|.
TGCGCCAGCAGCTTGGAAGTGAACACCGGGGAGCTGTTTTTT
CASSLEVNTGELFF
>TRBV28|TRBJ1-5|many|TRBD1
TGTGCCAGCAGTCCGGACAGGGTTCGCAGCAATCAGCCCCAGCATTTT
CASSPDRVRSNQPQHF
>TRBV27|TRBJ1-6|.|.
TGTGCCAGCAGTCCCGCCAGTAATAATTCACCCCTCCACTTT
CASSPASNNSPLHF
>TRBV7-2|TRBJ2-7|.|.
TGTGCCAGCAGCTTAGTAGACGCTTCCTACGAGCAGTACTTC
CASSLVDASYEQYF
>TRBV30|TRBJ2-5|few|.
TGTGCCTGGAGTGTACAAGGAGGGGAGACCCAGTACTTC
CAWSVQGGETQYF
>TRBV7-9|TRBJ2-7|.|.
TGTGCCAGCAGCTTATCGAGCGCCTACTACGAGCAGTACTTC
CASSLSSAYYEQYF
>TRBV5-4|TRBJ2-5|few|.
TGTGCCAGCAGCTCGACTATTGGGTACCAAGAGACCCAGTACTTC
CASSSTIGYQETQYF
>TRBV12-3/TRBV12-4|TRBJ2-1|.|TRBD2
TGTGCCAGCAGTTTTAGACTAGCGGGAGGTTCCTACAATGAGCAGTTCTTC
CASSFRLAGGSYNEQFF
>TRBV12-3/TRBV12-4|TRBJ2-1|.|.
TGTGCCAGCAGTTTCTGGACAAGCGGTTACAATGAGCAGTTCTTC
CASSFWTSGYNEQFF
>TRBV20-1|TRBJ2-5|few|.
TGCAGTGCTAGAGGGGGCCGAGCCCAAGAGACCCAGTACTTC
CSARGGRAQETQYF
>TRBV5-1|TRBJ2-7|few|.
TGCGCCAGCCGCCCTTTGAGAGGAGACGAGCAGTACTTC
CASRPLRGDEQYF
>TRBV27|TRBJ1-5|.|TRBD1
TGTGCCAGCAGTTTCGGACAGGTTAATCAGCCCCAGCATTTT
CASSFGQVNQPQHF
>TRBV24-1|TRBJ1-2|.|TRBD1
TGTGCCACCTGGACAGGGTCTCGATATGGCTACACCTTC
CATWTGSRYGYTF
>TRBV18|TRBJ2-3|.|TRBD2
TGTGCCAGCTCCGCTGAGGTAGCGGGAGGGCCGGGAGATACGCAGTATTTT
CASSAEVAGGPGDTQYF
>TRBV29-1|TRBJ1-3|few|.
TGCAGCGCCACTGGTGATAGGGGATCTGGAAACACCATATATTTT
CSATGDRGSGNTIYF
>TRBV6-2/TRBV6-3|TRBJ2-1|many|TRBD2
TGTGCCAGCAGTGCGACTAGCGCCGACAATGAGCAGTTCTTC
CASSATSADNEQFF
>TRBV7-9|TRBJ2-7|.|.
TGTGCCAGCAGCTTAGGGGGAGCCCTAGTTTACGAGCAGTACTTC
CASSLGGALVYEQYF
>TRBV19|TRBJ1-4|.|.
TGTGCCAGTAGCCCCCACCCCGGCGGAGCAACTAATGAAAAACTGTTTTTT
CASSPHPGGATNEKLFF
>TRBV12-5|TRBJ2-1|many|.
TGTGCTAGTGGTCCGGACAGAACCTGGAAGGAGCAGTTCTTC
CASGPDRTWKEQFF
>TRBV9|TRBJ2-1|many|.
TGTGCCAGCAGCGTCTCGAGCGACTACAATGAGCAGTTCTTC
CASSVSSDYNEQFF
>TRBV12-3/TRBV12-4|TRBJ2-7|many|.
TGTGCCAGCAGTTTGCAGGTTGCTACGTCCTACGAGCAGTACTTC
CASSLQVATSYEQYF
>TRBV11-1|TRBJ2-1|many|.
TGTGCCAGCAGCCCCCGATCGTATGAGCAGTTCTTC
CASSPRSYEQFF
>TRBV7-7|TRBJ2-7|few|.
TGTGCCAGCAGCTTAGGCCCTTCAGAGGGGCAGTACTTC
CASSLGPSEGQYF
>TRBV2|TRBJ1-5|many|TRBD1
TGTGCCAGCTCCGGACAGGCACGCAATCAGCCCCAGCATTTT
CASSGQARNQPQHF
>TRBV19|TRBJ2-5|.|.
TGTGCCAGTAGTTACCCGGGACGCCGGCTCGGGGAGACCCAGTACTTC
CASSYPGRRLGETQYF
>TRBV11-2|TRBJ2-7|.|.
TGTGCCAGCAGTCCTACGAGGCGGGACAAGGCTAGCCCCTACGAGCAGTACTTC
CASSPTRRDKASPYEQYF
>TRBV29-1|TRBJ2-7|.|.
TGCAGCGTTGAAGAGAGCTCCTACGAGCAGTACTTC
CSVEESSYEQYF
>TRBV7-2|TRBJ1-4|many|.
TGTGCCAGCAGCTACCATTCAGGGGCGGCAACTAATGAAAAACTGTTTTTT
CASSYHSGAATNEKLFF
>TRBV3-1|TRBJ2-7|.|.
TGTGCCAGCAGCCAAGATTTGAAAGGGTCGGGTGAGCAGTACTTC
CASSQDLKGSGEQYF
>TRBV28|TRBJ2-3|many|TRBD1
TGTGCCAGCAGTTTAACAGGGGGCCCAGATACGCAGTATTTT
CASSLTGGPDTQYF
>TRBV5-5|TRBJ2-7|few|.
TGTGCCAGCAGCTTGCGCTCAGGGTACGAGCAGTACTTC
CASSLRSGYEQYF
>TRBV20-1|TRBJ1-4|many|.
TGCAGTGCTAGAGCGTCAGAGGAAAAACTGTTTTTT
CSARASEEKLFF
>TRBV28|TRBJ2-6|medium-sized|.
TGTGCCAGCAGTTTTCGGCAGGCTGTTGCTGGGGCCAACGTCCTGACTTTC
CASSFRQAVAGANVLTF
>TRBV27|TRBJ1-1|few|.
TGTGCCAGCAGTTGGACACGGACCTCTGAAGCTTTCTTT
CASSWTRTSEAFF
>TRBV7-9|TRBJ1-2|few|.
TGTGCCAGCAGCTTAGATCCCGGGGGTTACTATGGCTACACCTTC
CASSLDPGGYYGYTF
>TRBV2|TRBJ2-6|.|.
TGTGCCAGCAAAGACCGAGCAGGGGCCAACGTCCTGACTTTC
CASKDRAGANVLTF
>TRBV5-1|TRBJ2-7|few|TRBD1
TGCGCCAGCAGCTTGGCCAGGACAGGGACCCACGAGCAGTACTTC
CASSLARTGTHEQYF